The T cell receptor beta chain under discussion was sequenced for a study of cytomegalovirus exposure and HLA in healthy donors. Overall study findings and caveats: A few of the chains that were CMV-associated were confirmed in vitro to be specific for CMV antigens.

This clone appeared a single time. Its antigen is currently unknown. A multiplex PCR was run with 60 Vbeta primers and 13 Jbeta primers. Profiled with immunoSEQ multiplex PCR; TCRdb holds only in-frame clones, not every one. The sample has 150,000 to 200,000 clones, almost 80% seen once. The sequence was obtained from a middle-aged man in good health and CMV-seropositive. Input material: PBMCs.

The CDR3: CASHPSEGETQYF. CDR3 DNA sequence: TGTGCCAGCCACCCTAGCGAGGGAGAGACCCAGTACTTC. This chain connects TRBV27 to TRBJ2-5; D might be TRBD2 (6 bases). The CDR3 extends over 13 amino acids. V was pared by 8 bases and J by 4 bases, with 14 bases between. The germline gives CDR1 MNHEY, CDR2 SMNVEV (reference sequence).